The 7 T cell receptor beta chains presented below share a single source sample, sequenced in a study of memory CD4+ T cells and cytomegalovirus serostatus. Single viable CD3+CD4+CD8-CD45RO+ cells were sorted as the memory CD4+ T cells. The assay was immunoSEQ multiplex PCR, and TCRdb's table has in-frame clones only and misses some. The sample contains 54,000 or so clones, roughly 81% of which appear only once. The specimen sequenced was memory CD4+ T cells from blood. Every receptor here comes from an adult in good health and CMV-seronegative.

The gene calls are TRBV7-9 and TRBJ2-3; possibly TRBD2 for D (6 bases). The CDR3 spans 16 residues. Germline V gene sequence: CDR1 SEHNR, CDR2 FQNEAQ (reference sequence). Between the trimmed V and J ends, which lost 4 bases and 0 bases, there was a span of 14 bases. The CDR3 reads CASSSFVSGSTDTQYF. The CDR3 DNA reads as TGTGCCAGCAGCTCCTTCGTTAGCGGCAGCACAGATACGCAGTATTTT.

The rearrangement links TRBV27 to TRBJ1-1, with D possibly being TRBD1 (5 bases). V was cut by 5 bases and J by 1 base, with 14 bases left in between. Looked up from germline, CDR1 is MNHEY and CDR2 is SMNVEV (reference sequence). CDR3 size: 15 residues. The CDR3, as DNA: TGTGCCAGCAGTACAAGGGGCAGCGGGAACACTGAAGCTTTCTTT. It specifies CASSTRGSGNTEAFF.

CDR3 nucleotides: TGTGCCAGCAGCTCGTACCAAGGCGGTCTAGCGGCCTACGAGCAGTACTTC. It yields the protein CASSSYQGGLAAYEQYF. The J gene is TRBJ2-7, the V gene TRBV7-9; 7 bases match TRBD2. V gave up 4 bases and J gave up 2 bases; unmatched junction bases: 14. CDR3 length: 17 residues. Germline loops: CDR1 SEHNR, CDR2 FQNEAQ (reference sequence).

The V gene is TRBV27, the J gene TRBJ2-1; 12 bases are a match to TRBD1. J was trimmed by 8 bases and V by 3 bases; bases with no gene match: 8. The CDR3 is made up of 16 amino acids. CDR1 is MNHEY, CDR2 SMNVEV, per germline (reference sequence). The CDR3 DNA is TGTGCCAGCAGTTTGACTCCGGGACAGGGGGCCCATGAGCAGTTCTTC. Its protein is CASSLTPGQGAHEQFF.

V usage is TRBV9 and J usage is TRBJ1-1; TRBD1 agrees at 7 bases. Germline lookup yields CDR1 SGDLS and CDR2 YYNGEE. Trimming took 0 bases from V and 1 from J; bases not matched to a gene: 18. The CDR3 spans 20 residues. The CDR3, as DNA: TGTGCCAGCAGCGTAGGCCCCTGGACAGGCTATTACGAGAAGAACACTGAAGCTTTCTTT. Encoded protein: CASSVGPWTGYYEKNTEAFF.

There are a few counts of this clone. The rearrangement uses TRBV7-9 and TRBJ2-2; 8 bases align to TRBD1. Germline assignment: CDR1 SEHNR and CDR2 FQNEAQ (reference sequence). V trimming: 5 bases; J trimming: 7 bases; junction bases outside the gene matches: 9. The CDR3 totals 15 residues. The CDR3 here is CASSPTGGLGGELFF. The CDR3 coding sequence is TGTGCCAGCAGCCCCACAGGGGGTCTGGGCGGGGAGCTGTTTTTT. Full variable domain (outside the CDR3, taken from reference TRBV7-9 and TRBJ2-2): DTGVSQNPRHKITKRGQNVTFRCDPISEHNRLYWYRQTLGQGPEFLTYFQNEAQLEKSRLLSDRFSAERPKGSFSTLEIQRTEQGDSAMYLCASSPTGGLGGELFFGEGSRLTVL.

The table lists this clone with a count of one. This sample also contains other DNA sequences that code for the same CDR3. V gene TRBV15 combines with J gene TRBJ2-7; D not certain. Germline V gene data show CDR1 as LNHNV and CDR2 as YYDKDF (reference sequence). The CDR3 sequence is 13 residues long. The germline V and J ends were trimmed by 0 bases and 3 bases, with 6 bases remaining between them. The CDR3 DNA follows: TGTGCCACCAGCAGAGATTTGAGCTACGAGCAGTACTTC. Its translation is CATSRDLSYEQYF.